Following are 8 T cell receptor beta chains from one sample sequenced in a study of regulatory T cells in long-lasting Graves disease. Through Arm-PCR of CDR3 regions and iRepertoire HTBI primers, TCR beta libraries were built. MiXCR was run by TCRdb on the multiplex PCR reads, yielding one entry per CDR3 protein. Among some 440,000 distinct CDR3 sequences listed, under 25% were seen once. The time point: persistent/refractory GD, antithyroid drugs over 5 years with positive TRAb. The TCR library was made from RNA that had been extracted from PBMCs in TRIzol. The material sequenced was peripheral blood mononuclear cells (PBMCs), taken when the disease was refractory, from a patient treated with antithyroid drugs. The receptors were sampled from a female donor with Graves disease.

The V gene is TRBV28, the J gene TRBJ1-5; 8 nucleotides align to TRBD1. Germline CDR1 reads MDHEN; CDR2 reads SYDVKM. Trimming at V came to 5 bases and at J to 2 bases, leaving 8 bases not matched to a gene. The CDR3 sequence is 16 residues long. The CDR3 region has the DNA TGTGCCAGCAGTCCCACGGACAGGGACGGCAATCAGCCCCAGCATTTT. It yields the protein CASSPTDRDGNQPQHF.

Here the CDR3 reads CASRLDRGLYEQYF. In DNA, the CDR3 is TGTGCCAGCAGATTGGACAGGGGGCTCTACGAGCAGTACTTC. The chain couples TRBV7-8 to TRBJ2-7; 11 bases agree with TRBD1. Germline loops: CDR1 SGHVS, CDR2 FQNEAQ. The V gene end was trimmed by 6 bases and the J gene end by 3 bases; junction bases not matched to a gene: 4. The CDR3 is 14 amino acids.

In its sample, this clonotype was seen many times. The V gene is TRBV28, the J gene TRBJ2-7, with D tentatively TRBD1 (6 bases). Germline V gene lookup returns CDR1 MDHEN and CDR2 SYDVKM. Trimming shortened V by 5 bases and J by 0 bases, and 14 bases separated the two germline ends. This CDR3 spans 15 amino acids. The CDR3 region has the DNA TGTGCCAGCAGTCTCTACAGGGTACTCTCCTACGAGCAGTACTTC. This sequence encodes CASSLYRVLSYEQYF.

This clonotype was detected many times. The V gene is TRBV15, the J gene TRBJ1-1; 9 bases align to TRBD1. The junction had 3 bases not matched to a gene; V was cut back by 5 bases and J by 5 bases. The CDR3 is 13 residues long. CDR1 and CDR2 (germline): LNHNV, YYDKDF (reference sequence). The DNA for the CDR3 is TGTGCCACCAGCGTCGGACAGGGGACTGAAGCTTTCTTT. This gives the protein CATSVGQGTEAFF.

This clonotype turned up a few times. The V gene is TRBV7-2, the J gene TRBJ2-3; D not certain. With 5 bases removed from V and 9 bases from J, the gap between germline ends came to 15 bases. This CDR3 has 13 residues. Germline V gives CDR1 SGHTA, CDR2 FQGNSA. CDR3 loop: CASSPSETGTQYF. For the CDR3, the DNA is TGTGCCAGCAGCCCCTCTGAGACTGGAACGCAGTATTTT.

This clonotype was observed many times. The chain uses TRBV7-2 and TRBJ1-1, with 11 bases aligning to TRBD1. This CDR3 region has 16 residues. Germline CDR1 is SGHTA and CDR2 is FQGNSA. With 6 bases clipped from V and 0 bases from J, the junction kept 6 bases outside the gene matches. CDR3 sequence: CASSLGTGGLNTEAFF. The CDR3 coding sequence is TGTGCCAGCAGTCTCGGGACAGGGGGTTTGAACACTGAAGCTTTCTTT.

There are a few counts of this clonotype. The chain employs TRBV7-2 and TRBJ2-7; D possibly corresponds to TRBD1 (5 bases). Per germline, CDR1 SGHTA and CDR2 FQGNSA. The CDR3 runs 13 residues. V lost 6 bases, J lost 6 bases, and 15 bases lay in between. Written as DNA, the CDR3 is TGTGCCAGCAGTTTATCAGGGATAGGCGAGCAGTACTTC. It encodes CASSLSGIGEQYF.

This clonotype was counted ten times or more. V usage is TRBV6-2 or TRBV6-3 and J usage is TRBJ1-5; the D is unclear. This CDR3 spans 15 amino acids. From germline, CDR1 is MNHEY and CDR2 SVGEGT. V shed 2 bases and J shed 1 base, with 9 bases lying between them. The CDR3 coding sequence is TGTGCCAGCAGTTACGGACTCGACAGCAATCAGCCCCAGCATTTT. Translation: CASSYGLDSNQPQHF.